This T cell receptor (beta chain) came from a study of blood T cell repertoires in COVID-19. Looking at the study overall: Acute and convalescent COVID-19 samples came from the United States, Italy and Spain. Sources were T cells, B-cell-depleted T cells, or PBMCs; the material itself was cDNA or gDNA.

Looked up from germline, CDR1 is ENHRY and CDR2 is SYGVKD. The ends were cut back, 5 bases at V and 1 base at J, with 17 bases in the middle. The CDR3 has 16 residues. Per the authors' pipeline: Reference gene primer amplification gave nucleated cell count estimates. This table comes from immunoSEQ multiplex PCR, and its TCRdb copy is limited to in-frame clones, with some not included. Clone size and V and J calls were adopted from that table, with D and trimming inferred from the DNA. The table shows about 150,000 clones, with about 90% occurring only once. This TCR was recovered from a man aged 45-65 years with acute or convalescent COVID-19. The sample taken for sequencing was peripheral blood. The gene calls are TRBV10-3 and TRBJ1-1, with D tentatively TRBD1 (5 bases). The CDR3 loop is CAISRITTATNTEAFF. In DNA form, the CDR3 reads TGTGCCATCAGTCGAATTACGACAGCAACGAACACTGAAGCTTTCTTT.